The rows below give T cell receptor beta chains drawn from one sample of a study of shared clonotypes between healthy human individuals. TCRdb's table, derived via immunoSEQ multiplex PCR, lists solely in-frame clones and lacks some. Of 2 million or so clones listed, about 95% are singletons. Input material: naive CD8+ T cells sorted from blood. Receptor source: a man between 18 and 29 years old in good health. Each CDR3 is given with its conserved first and last residue. The D gene is left open where the match is weak. Size is omitted from some rows. Given values are once, few, many or a class for expanded clones.

V	size	D	J	length	DNA	CDR3
TRBV11-2	.	.	TRBJ2-5	14	TGTGCCAGCAGCTTAGCTTGGGGGCGGGAGACCCAGTACTTC	CASSLAWGRETQYF
TRBV13	.	.	TRBJ2-5	15	TGTGCCAGCAGCTCCCAGACCGAGTTCAGGGAGACCCAGTACTTC	CASSSQTEFRETQYF
TRBV4-1	.	.	TRBJ2-7	13	TGCGCCAGCAGCCAGGCTCAGTCCTACGAGCAGTACTTC	CASSQAQSYEQYF
TRBV4-1	.	TRBD1	TRBJ2-7	14	TGCGCCAGCAGCCAAGGAACAGGGGGACACGAGCAGTACTTC	CASSQGTGGHEQYF
TRBV4-2	.	TRBD1	TRBJ1-5	15	TGTGCCAGCAGCGGGGAACAGGGGGCTAATCAGCCCCAGCATTTT	CASSGEQGANQPQHF
TRBV11-1	.	.	TRBJ2-3	10	TGTGCCAGCCATTCGAACACGCAGTATTTT	CASHSNTQYF
TRBV19	.	.	TRBJ1-1	15	TGTGCCAGTAGTGCGTCCTACAGGGTGAACACTGAAGCTTTCTTT	CASSASYRVNTEAFF
TRBV4-1	.	.	TRBJ2-3	17	TGCGCCAGCAGCCTCCCACCCGGGGGAGTTGGCACAGATACGCAGTATTTT	CASSLPPGGVGTDTQYF
TRBV7-2	.	.	TRBJ2-3	15	TGTGCCAGCAGCTTAGCGTCAGCTAGCACAGATACGCAGTATTTT	CASSLASASTDTQYF
TRBV6-1	.	.	TRBJ2-1	12	TGTGCCAGCATAGAAAGGGTTAATGAGCAGTTCTTC	CASIERVNEQFF
TRBV6-5	.	TRBD2	TRBJ2-7	13	TGTGCCAGCAGTGGACTAGCGTCTTACGAGCAGTACTTC	CASSGLASYEQYF
TRBV28	.	.	TRBJ2-3	14	TGTGCCAGCTCCTCAGGACCTAGCACAGATACGCAGTATTTT	CASSSGPSTDTQYF
TRBV27	.	.	TRBJ2-7	13	TGTGCCAGCAGTCCACAGGGGGGGTACGAGCAGTACTTC	CASSPQGGYEQYF
TRBV27	once	.	TRBJ1-1	15	TGTGCCAGCAGTTTATCCAGTTACATGAACACTGAAGCTTTCTTT	CASSLSSYMNTEAFF
TRBV28	.	.	TRBJ2-3	14	TGTGCCAGCAGTTTGGGGGTTAGCACAGATACGCAGTATTTT	CASSLGVSTDTQYF
TRBV4-1	.	TRBD1	TRBJ1-5	14	TGCGCCAGCAGCTCGGGACAGGGGAATCAGCCCCAGCATTTT	CASSSGQGNQPQHF
TRBV7-9	.	.	TRBJ2-7	12	TGTGCCAGCAGTTGGGACGGGAACGAGCAGTACTTC	CASSWDGNEQYF
TRBV25-1	.	TRBD1	TRBJ1-1	17	TGTGCCAGCAGTGGATTCCGGGACAGGGTTTCGGACACTGAAGCTTTCTTT	CASSGFRDRVSDTEAFF
TRBV5-4	.	.	TRBJ1-5	13	TGTGCCAGCAGCTTGGACGGGAATCAGCCCCAGCATTTT	CASSLDGNQPQHF
TRBV12-5	.	.	TRBJ2-7	15	TGTGCTAGTGGTTTGGTACGCCTCCTAGGGTACGAGCAGTACTTC	CASGLVRLLGYEQYF
TRBV19	.	TRBD1	TRBJ2-7	16	TGTGCCAGTAGTATAGATCTAGAGACAGGGGCCTACGAGCAGTACTTC	CASSIDLETGAYEQYF
TRBV4-1	.	TRBD2	TRBJ2-5	17	TGCGCCAGCAGCCAAGATCAGGACAGCGGGGGGCGTGAGACCCAGTACTTC	CASSQDQDSGGRETQYF
TRBV29-1	.	TRBD2	TRBJ2-7	14	TGCAGCGTTGAAGACCCGGGGAGGGGACACGAGCAGTACTTC	CSVEDPGRGHEQYF
TRBV7-9	.	.	TRBJ1-1	12	TGTGCCAGCAGTTTTCCGGAACAGGAAGCTTTCTTT	CASSFPEQEAFF
TRBV9	once	.	TRBJ2-3	14	TGTGCCAGCAGCGTAGGGGGCCGCACAGATACGCAGTATTTT	CASSVGGRTDTQYF
TRBV27	.	.	TRBJ1-4	14	TGTGCCAGCAGTTTCGGTTCGGGTAATGAAAAACTGTTTTTT	CASSFGSGNEKLFF
TRBV27	once	.	TRBJ1-1	15	TGTGCCAGCAGTTTAAGTCGGTTCCAGGGCACTGAAGCTTTCTTT	CASSLSRFQGTEAFF
TRBV28	.	.	TRBJ2-7	11	TGTGCCAGCAGCGACGGAGGCGAGCAGTACTTC	CASSDGGEQYF
TRBV7-9	.	.	TRBJ2-2	16	TGTGCCAGCAGCTTAGGTACAGCTCCGAACACCGGGGAGCTGTTTTTT	CASSLGTAPNTGELFF
TRBV28	.	.	TRBJ1-4	13	TGTGCCAGCAGTTTCCGGGCCCATGAAAAACTGTTTTTT	CASSFRAHEKLFF
TRBV19	once	TRBD1	TRBJ2-6	19	TGTGCCAGTAGTATGTGGGGGGACAGGGCCTTCTCTGGGGCCAACGTCCTGACTTTC	CASSMWGDRAFSGANVLTF
TRBV7-8	.	.	TRBJ2-1	14	TGTGCCAGCAGCTTAGCCTCATTCTACAATGAGCAGTTCTTC	CASSLASFYNEQFF
TRBV6-1	once	.	TRBJ1-2	14	TGTGCCAGCAGTGAAGTGGGGGAAGGCTATGGCTACACCTTC	CASSEVGEGYGYTF
TRBV5-6	few	TRBD2	TRBJ2-7	11	TGTGCCAGCAGCTTGGGACTAGCGGATCAATGG	CASSLGLADQW
TRBV5-1	once	TRBD2	TRBJ2-7	15	TGCGCCAGCAGCTTGGCCCCTAGCGGGTCCTACGAGCAGTACTTC	CASSLAPSGSYEQYF
TRBV7-2	.	TRBD2	TRBJ2-7	15	TGTGCCAGCAGCCTCCTAGCGGGAGGGCCCCACGAGCAGTACTTC	CASSLLAGGPHEQYF
TRBV15	.	TRBD1	TRBJ1-2	14	TGTGCCACCAGCACCAGACAGGGAACCTATGGCTACACCTTC	CATSTRQGTYGYTF
TRBV9	.	TRBD2	TRBJ2-1	15	TGTGCCAGCAGCCCTCCGGGACTAGGTTACAATGAGCAGTTCTTC	CASSPPGLGYNEQFF
TRBV6-9	.	.	TRBJ1-2	17	TGTGCCAGCAGTTATCAAGAGTGGAAGAAGACATACTATGGCTACACCTTC	CASSYQEWKKTYYGYTF
TRBV4-3	.	TRBD2	TRBJ2-1	16	TGCGCCAGCAGCCAAGTGGGCGGGAGCTCCTACAATGAGCAGTTCTTC	CASSQVGGSSYNEQFF
TRBV9	.	TRBD2	TRBJ2-1	16	TGTGCCAGCAGCGTTCTAGCGGGAGGGCCGTCGGGTGAGCAGTTCTTC	CASSVLAGGPSGEQFF
TRBV2	.	TRBD1	TRBJ1-2	15	TGTGCCAGGTTCAAAACAGGGGGCTCGACCTATGGCTACACCTTC	CARFKTGGSTYGYTF
TRBV10-3	.	.	TRBJ1-2	15	TGTGCCATCAGTGAGTCCTCCGGGGGGGACTATGGCTACACCTTC	CAISESSGGDYGYTF
TRBV28	.	TRBD2	TRBJ2-5	16	TGTGCCAGCGCCCTACGCCGCGGGGGGCCGGGGGAGACCCAGTACTTC	CASALRRGGPGETQYF
TRBV25-1	.	TRBD1	TRBJ2-7	16	TGTGCCAGCGCCCACGGGACAGGGCTTATTACATACGAGCAGTACTTC	CASAHGTGLITYEQYF
TRBV18	.	.	TRBJ1-5	15	TGTGCCAGCTCATTAACAGCGGAAACCAATCAGCCCCAGCATTTT	CASSLTAETNQPQHF